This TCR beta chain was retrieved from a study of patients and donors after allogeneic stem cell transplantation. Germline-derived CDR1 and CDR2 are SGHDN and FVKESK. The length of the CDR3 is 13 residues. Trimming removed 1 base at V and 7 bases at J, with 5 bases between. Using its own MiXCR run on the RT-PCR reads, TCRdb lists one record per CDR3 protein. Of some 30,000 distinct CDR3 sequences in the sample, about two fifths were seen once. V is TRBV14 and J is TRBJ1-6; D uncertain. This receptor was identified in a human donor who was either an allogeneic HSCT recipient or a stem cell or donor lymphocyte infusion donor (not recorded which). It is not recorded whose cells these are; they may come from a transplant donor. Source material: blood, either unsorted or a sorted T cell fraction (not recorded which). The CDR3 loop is CASSQVVNSPLHF. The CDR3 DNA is TGTGCCAGCAGCCAAGTTGTGAATTCACCCCTCCACTTT.